There are a few counts of the clone carrying this T cell receptor (beta chain). The antigen is undetermined. MiXCR was run by TCRdb on the 5' RACE reads, yielding one entry per CDR3 protein. Found here are approximately 400,000 distinct CDR3 sequences, 15% to 20% of them singletons; the top ten hold around a fifth. V shed 7 bases, J shed 5 bases, and the junction held 5 bases outside the gene matches. This CDR3 has 15 amino acids. CDR1 is SGHTA and CDR2 is FQGNSA in the germline V gene. These data belong to a study of T-cell memory formation after mild COVID-19. Points from the study as a whole: Contracting clones, day 15 to 85, had balanced CD4/CD8, and later expanders favored CD4+. The finding that pre-infection memory included some responding clones suggested that cross-reactive memory joined. Clones that contracted clustered mainly in CM and EM if CD4+ and in EMRA if CD8+.

Sequenced: PBMCs or a T cell subset sorted from them (not recorded which). The chain recombines TRBV7-2 with TRBJ2-3; TRBD2 agrees at 14 bases. The clonotype comes from a man between 18 and 35 years old who had mild COVID-19 (a few samples of this study predate the infection). Cell type and time point are not known. CDR3 DNA sequence: TGTGCCAGCAAGGGACTAGCGGGGGAGTTAGATACGCAGTATTTT. Residues: CASKGLAGELDTQYF.